This T cell receptor beta chain was sequenced for a study of blood T cell repertoires in COVID-19. Study-level background: Acute and convalescent COVID-19 samples came from the United States, Italy and Spain. Sample material is recorded as cDNA or gDNA derived from T cells, B-cell-depleted T cells, or PBMCs.

CDR3 length: 15 residues. V was clipped by 3 bases and J by 5 bases; unmatched bases: 5. Germline CDR1 MDHEN, CDR2 SYDVKM. Original processing notes: Reference gene primers were amplified, and this amplification served to estimate nucleated cell counts. Clones were read by immunoSEQ multiplex PCR, and TCRdb kept only the in-frame ones, dropping some. That table supplies the V and J calls and clone size; D and trimming were determined from the DNA. The top ten clones hold 8% to 13% of a sample with about 200,000 clones, roughly 80% of them seen once. The sequence was collected from an elderly woman with acute or convalescent COVID-19. The chain links TRBV28 to TRBJ1-4; the match to TRBD1 covers 8 bases. The sequenced material came from peripheral blood. CDR3 in DNA: TGTGCCAGCAGTTTTCAGGGGGCTGGCAATGAAAAACTGTTTTTT. Translating gives CASSFQGAGNEKLFF.